This record covers a single T cell receptor (beta chain). In this sample, this clone turned up many times. The antigen it recognizes is unknown. Per-nucleotide qualities are absent, and no much larger clonotype sits a single base away. Compared with germline, V lacks 1 base and J lacks 0 bases; bases without a gene match: 5. The CDR3 contains 17 residues, cysteine and phenylalanine counted. This entry keeps only the CDR3 DNA: 51 bases, framed from base 1. From the germline V gene (reference sequence), CDR1 is LNHDA and CDR2 is SQIVND. This sample is part of a study of shared clonotypes between healthy human individuals (TCRdb year 2020). For context, the study as a whole: A couple of women and a few men aged 18 to 49 years were included in the cohort. Leukapheresis yielded between about 0.9 and 10 billion PBMCs per donor. Libraries were prepared and TCR repertoires were sequenced by different laboratories using diverse techniques, in order to increase sequencing depth and limit assay-specific biases. For each donor, CD4 naive and CD4 memory were each given three plates, CD8 naive was given two plates, and CD8 memory was given one plate. Blood TCR repertoires of a handful of healthy adults were deeply sequenced to estimate repertoire size and the extent of clonotype sharing between individuals.

The study at large found these results: Because the study included a small number of donors, the genetic and exposure-history diversity represented was limited. Pairwise subsampling indicated that sequencing depth was expected to affect the degree of clonotype sharing among donors. Compared with non-shared clonotypes, the clonotypes found in all four sorted-subset donors had higher generation probabilities. Naive subsets generally had larger estimated clonotype richness than memory subsets did. Sampling was restricted to blood, and TCR repertoires in tissue are likely to differ from TCR repertoires in blood. Approximately 4.8% of naive CD4, 3% to 4% of naive CD8, about 2.5% of memory CD4, and approximately 0.39% of memory CD8 clonotypes were shared across a handful of donors. Rarefaction of sorted-subset datasets indicated incomplete sequencing despite the large sequencing depth.

Using the deep immunoSEQ assay, TCR CDR3 regions were amplified from genomic DNA by multiplex PCR. Extracted genomic DNA from each cell subset was spread evenly across all wells of several immunoSEQ 96-well plates, with each plate serving as a replicate. For sorted subsets, 200 to 250 ng of genomic DNA, equivalent to around 31,000 T cell genomes, went into each replicate PCR. Purified libraries were quantified with a Qubit 3.0 fluorometer, sized on a Bioanalyzer 2100, and re-quantified with the KAPA Library Quantification kit. A separate single-read 150-cycle Illumina NextSeq 550 flow cell was used to sequence each immunoSEQ 96-well plate. The study's processing was this. Because the immunoSEQ output held only junctional sequences and lacked quality scores, the filtering could not match the filtering applied to full-length reads. To assign V/J genes and CDR3, sequences were annotated against IMGT germline references using PyIR, a Python wrapper for IgBLAST v1.9. Reads were removed for weak V/J assignments (E-value above 1e-6), missing CDR3, stop codons, out-of-frame junctions, or ambiguous translated residues. V3J clonotypes were defined by identical inferred V gene, J gene, and CDR3 amino acid sequence. Percentage overlap between repertoires was calculated by dividing the number of shared unique clonotypes by the size of the smaller repertoire. Repertoire richness was assessed with RTK rarefaction, the Chao1 estimator, and Recon v2.1 estimates of unobserved clonotypes. OLGA was used to compute generation probabilities for all TCRbeta clonotypes that the gDNA method yielded from a handful of donors. TCRdb obtained this table from immuneACCESS and retained in-frame rearrangements with V and J assigned. These tables miss some clones; where compared with another copy, unresolved V genes account for less than half of the shortfall, and the remainder is unexplained. The V and J calls and clone size are taken from that table; D and trimming were inferred from the DNA. The sample table records about a million clones; 70% to 85% of these occur just once. The ten largest clones take up 0.7% to 0.95% of the sample.

The donors were healthy, HIV-negative adults with no recently reported acute infections or vaccinations. Every donor was a Caucasian adult living in Nashville, Tennessee, USA. CD4+ T cells were enriched through magnetic negative selection, after which naive cells were positively selected on CD45RA and the remaining negative fraction served as the memory subset. Blood was collected by leukapheresis, and PBMCs were isolated by Ficoll-Histopaque density gradient centrifugation and then cryopreserved in liquid nitrogen vapor phase. Purity and quantity of every magnetically sorted T cell population were checked by analytical flow cytometry. Genomic DNA was isolated from each sorted fraction and quantified by UV absorbance on a Nanodrop 2000c.

Sequencing was performed on memory CD4+ T cells from PBMCs. The cell subset or site tag for this specimen amounts to: CD45RA-negative fraction. The sequence derives from a man aged 18 to 29 in good health. Some clones in this sample may be carry-over from other donors' samples. The rearranged segments are TRBV19 and TRBJ2-2; the junction holds 7 bases that match TRBD1. The CDR3 amino acid sequence is: CASSIVGQASNTGELFF. Read as DNA, the sequence is TGTGCCAGTAGTATAGTCGGACAGGCGTCGAACACCGGGGAGCTGTTTTTT.